These 20 T cell receptor beta chains originate from one sample sequenced in a study of T cell changes during pregnancy in multiple sclerosis. Some clones are missing from TCRdb's copy, which holds only in-frame ones; the method was immunoSEQ multiplex PCR. The sample lists fewer than 150,000 clones, around 95% occurring once. The sample consisted of peripheral blood, taken after pregnancy. The source of these receptors is a female donor with multiple sclerosis, enrolled in a pregnancy study.

The chain carries TRBV5-1 and TRBJ2-7, with a weak D call TRBD2 (6 bases). Trimming took 4 bases from V and 4 from J, leaving 15 bases between them. Germline V gene sequence: CDR1 SGHRS, CDR2 YFSETQ. The CDR3 has 14 residues. Here the CDR3 reads CASSQDLAQYEQYF. CDR3 DNA: TGCGCCAGCAGCCAGGACCTAGCGCAATACGAGCAGTACTTC.

This clone has only a few counts. The chain has TRBV4-1 and TRBJ2-7, with 8 bases matching TRBD2. Unmatched junction bases numbered 4, after V lost 0 bases and J lost 9 bases. Germline lookup yields CDR1 MGHRA and CDR2 YSYEKL. The CDR3 extends over 13 amino acids. DNA of the CDR3: TGCGCCAGCAGCCAAGAGGCGCGGGAGGTGCAGTACTTC. Amino acids: CASSQEAREVQYF.

The V gene is TRBV27, the J gene TRBJ2-7; 9 bases align to TRBD1. J was trimmed by 2 bases and V by 0 bases; bases with no gene match: 5. The length of the CDR3 is 16 residues. The V gene's germline CDR1 is MNHEY and CDR2 SMNVEV (reference sequence). The CDR3 loop reads CASSLSGTGFTYEQYF. The CDR3, as DNA: TGTGCCAGCAGTTTATCCGGGACAGGGTTTACCTACGAGCAGTACTTC.

V gene TRBV9 combines with J gene TRBJ2-2, with TRBD2 matching 7 bases. The CDR3 is made up of 16 amino acids. Per the germline V gene, CDR1 is SGDLS and CDR2 is YYNGEE. V shed 4 bases and J 5 bases; nucleotides not matched to a gene: 11. The CDR3 spells CASSPRGGSGTGELFF. CDR3 in DNA: TGTGCCAGCAGCCCTAGGGGCGGGAGTGGGACCGGGGAGCTGTTTTTT.

This clone was counted once. CDR3 sequence: CASSVNRGRDYGYTF. CDR3 nucleotides: TGTGCCAGCAGTGTCAACAGGGGGCGCGATTATGGCTACACCTTC. The rearrangement links TRBV27 to TRBJ1-2, with TRBD1 matching 9 bases. The germline V gene has CDR1 MNHEY and CDR2 SMNVEV (reference sequence). J gave up 5 bases and V 5 bases, and 9 bases lay outside the gene matches. The CDR3 spans 15 residues.

The chain is built from TRBV6-5 and TRBJ1-1, with TRBD1 as a possible D gene (6 bases). Trimming stripped 6 bases from V and 4 bases from J, with 12 bases between. The CDR3 is 13 residues long. Germline V gene lookup returns CDR1 MNHEY and CDR2 SVGAGI. CDR3 nucleotides: TGTGCCAGCAGAAACCAGGGGCGCACTGAAGCTTTCTTT. Its protein is CASRNQGRTEAFF.

The V and J genes are TRBV7-2 and TRBJ2-7, with TRBD1 identical over 9 bases. Germline lookup yields CDR1 SGHTA and CDR2 FQGNSA. The CDR3 loop spans 15 amino acids. The J segment lost 6 bases and the V segment lost 5 bases, leaving 11 bases of the junction unmatched. The CDR3 loop reads CASSRSGTGKGEQYF. The CDR3 DNA is TGTGCCAGCAGCCGCTCCGGGACAGGGAAAGGCGAGCAGTACTTC.

CDR3 region: CASSFRDRGYGYTF. CDR3 in DNA: TGTGCCAGCAGTTTCCGGGACAGGGGCTATGGCTACACCTTC. V and J are TRBV28 and TRBJ1-2, with 10 positions matching TRBD1. This CDR3 is built from 14 residues. The germline CDR1 and CDR2 sequences are MDHEN and SYDVKM. The junction had 2 bases not matched to a gene; V was cut back by 3 bases and J by 4 bases.

J is TRBJ1-5 and V is TRBV7-2, with TRBD1 as a possible D gene (6 bases). Germline CDR1 reads SGHTA; CDR2 reads FQGNSA. This CDR3 region has 17 residues. Deletions cut 0 bases from V and 3 bases from J, with 15 bases between. The CDR3, as DNA: TGTGCCAGCAGCTTAGCGGGACAAGGTTATTACAATCAGCCCCAGCATTTT. It codes for CASSLAGQGYYNQPQHF.

This clone was seen a single time. The rearrangement joins TRBV6-1 to TRBJ2-2; D unclear. The germline V gene encodes CDR1 MNHNS and CDR2 SASEGT. The V and J ends lost 7 bases and 2 bases respectively, with 11 bases between them. The CDR3 loop spans 14 amino acids. CDR3 residues: CASIFDLNTGELFF. The CDR3 nucleotides are TGTGCCAGCATTTTCGACTTAAACACCGGGGAGCTGTTTTTT.

This chain links TRBV19 with TRBJ2-7, with 7 bases aligning to TRBD2. Germline CDR1 reads LNHDA; CDR2 reads SQIVND (reference sequence). This CDR3 spans 13 amino acids. After removal of 8 bases from V and 1 base from J, the junction contained 5 bases not matched to a gene. The CDR3 sequence is CASGGERSYEQYF. The DNA for the CDR3 is TGTGCCAGTGGGGGGGAGCGATCCTACGAGCAGTACTTC.

The chain recombines TRBV9 with TRBJ1-4, with 8 bases identical to TRBD1. The germline CDR1 and CDR2 sequences are SGDLS and YYNGEE. The CDR3 has 15 amino acids. Germline trimming cut 2 bases from V and 4 bases from J; bases unmatched to any gene: 4. CDR3 amino acids: CASSVGQDYNEKLFF. The CDR3 bases are TGTGCCAGCAGCGTGGGACAGGACTATAATGAAAAACTGTTTTTT.

The rearrangement uses TRBV27 and TRBJ2-1, with 12 bases fitting TRBD2. The junction had 3 bases not matched to a gene; V was cut back by 6 bases and J by 3 bases. The length of the CDR3 is 15 residues. Germline CDR1 MNHEY, CDR2 SMNVEV (reference sequence). DNA of the CDR3: TGTGCCAGCAGGACTAGCGGGAGTATCTACAATGAGCAGTTCTTC. This translates into CASRTSGSIYNEQFF.

This clone was detected once. This chain uses TRBV7-9 with TRBJ1-4, with 8 bases that match TRBD1. V lost 5 bases, J lost 7 bases, and 9 bases stayed unmatched. The CDR3 totals 15 residues. CDR1 is SEHNR, CDR2 FQNEAQ, per germline (reference sequence). The CDR3 DNA sequence: TGTGCCAGCAGCCTTCCAGGGGGCGGGGGTGAAAAACTGTTTTTT. Its protein is CASSLPGGGGEKLFF. The full variable domain, rest sourced from reference TRBV7-9 and TRBJ1-4, is DTGVSQNPRHKITKRGQNVTFRCDPISEHNRLYWYRQTLGQGPEFLTYFQNEAQLEKSRLLSDRFSAERPKGSFSTLEIQRTEQGDSAMYLCASSLPGGGGEKLFFGSGTQLSVL.

J is TRBJ2-3 and V is TRBV19; TRBD2 aligns across 11 bases. This CDR3 comprises 16 residues. The junction had 9 bases not matched to a gene; V was cut back by 6 bases and J by 4 bases. CDR1 and CDR2 (germline): LNHDA, SQIVND (reference sequence). This CDR3 reads CASSGGLAERADTQYF. The CDR3 DNA reads as TGTGCCAGTAGCGGGGGACTAGCGGAACGTGCAGATACGCAGTATTTT.

CDR3 coding DNA: TGTGCCAGCAGCGCTGACCTTCGGGCAGATACGCAGTATTTT. Its translation is CASSADLRADTQYF. This chain joins TRBV13 and TRBJ2-3; D remains ambiguous. The germline CDR1 and CDR2 sequences are PRHDT and FYEKMQ (reference sequence). CDR3 length: 14 residues. V lost 5 bases, J lost 4 bases, and 13 bases lay in between.

The chain is built from TRBV7-9 and TRBJ2-3; TRBD1 matches at 7 bases. With 5 bases clipped from V and 4 bases from J, the junction kept 3 bases outside the gene matches. The CDR3 extends over 13 amino acids. CDR1 and CDR2 (germline): SEHNR, FQNEAQ (reference sequence). This CDR3 is CASSETGSDTQYF. In nucleotides, the CDR3 is TGTGCCAGCAGCGAGACAGGGTCAGATACGCAGTATTTT.

The chain recombines TRBV5-1 with TRBJ2-3; the D gene is possibly TRBD1 (5 bases). Trimming shortened V by 0 bases and J by 3 bases, and 20 bases separated the two germline ends. CDR1 is SGHRS, CDR2 YFSETQ, per germline. This CDR3 comprises 18 residues. The CDR3 protein is CASSLDLRAPKPTDTQYF. CDR3 sequence (DNA): TGCGCCAGCAGCTTGGATCTCAGGGCGCCCAAACCTACAGATACGCAGTATTTT.

This clone was counted a single time. This chain uses TRBV28 with TRBJ2-5; 13 nucleotides align to TRBD2. CDR1 and CDR2 from the germline V gene are MDHEN and SYDVKM. V lost 5 bases to trimming and J lost 1 base; unmatched junction nucleotides: 4. The CDR3 contains 16 residues. This chain's CDR3 is CASSRTSGRAQETQYF. The CDR3 DNA reads as TGTGCCAGCAGTCGCACTAGCGGGAGGGCCCAAGAGACCCAGTACTTC.

The V and J genes are TRBV9 and TRBJ1-1; possibly TRBD1 for D (6 bases). The V end was cut by 0 bases, the J end by 2 bases, with 11 bases between. The CDR3 has 15 amino acids. CDR1 is SGDLS and CDR2 is YYNGEE in the germline V gene. CDR3 DNA sequence: TGTGCCAGCAGCGTAGGAACAGGGCCAAACACTGAAGCTTTCTTT. Residues: CASSVGTGPNTEAFF. Filled out from reference TRBV9 and TRBJ1-1, the complete variable domain reads DSGVTQTPKHLITATGQRVTLRCSPRSGDLSVYWYQQSLDQGLQFLIQYYNGEERAKGNILERFSAQQFPDLHSELNLSSLELGDSALYFCASSVGTGPNTEAFFGQGTRLTVV.